Below, 32 T cell receptor beta chains from the same sample are listed, as sequenced in a study of cytomegalovirus exposure and HLA in healthy donors. The PCR used 60 Vbeta and 13 Jbeta primers. The repertoire was sequenced with immunoSEQ multiplex PCR; TCRdb's copy has only in-frame clones and lacks some. The table has 200,000 to 250,000 clones, about 89% seen once; the top ten hold more than 0.8%. The material sequenced was PBMCs. Receptors originate from a woman aged 18-35 years in good health and CMV-seronegative.

This sequence joins TRBV6-1 and TRBJ2-7; D might be TRBD2 (6 bases). Trimming cost V 4 bases and J 2 bases, with 18 bases left between them. Germline loops: CDR1 MNHNS, CDR2 SASEGT. This CDR3 contains 16 residues. CDR3 sequence reads: CASSGNPGLPPYEQYF. CDR3 nucleotide sequence: TGTGCCAGCAGTGGAAATCCGGGACTTCCCCCCTACGAGCAGTACTTC.

The V gene is TRBV7-9, the J gene TRBJ2-7, with a weak D call TRBD1 (6 bases). The V and J ends lost 4 bases and 2 bases respectively, with 9 bases between them. CDR3 size: 13 residues. The germline V gene encodes CDR1 SEHNR and CDR2 FQNEAQ (reference sequence). CDR3 in amino acids: CASSSRDTYEQYF. CDR3 nucleotides: TGTGCCAGCAGCTCCCGGGACACCTACGAGCAGTACTTC.

V gene TRBV2 combines with J gene TRBJ1-2; tentatively, D is TRBD1 (6 bases). The CDR3 has 14 amino acids. Germline lookup yields CDR1 SNHLY and CDR2 FYNNEI. Between the trimmed V and J ends, which lost 4 bases and 2 bases, there was a span of 11 bases. The CDR3 region has the DNA TGTGCCAGCAGTGGACAGGCGTCCAACTATGGCTACACCTTC. Translated, it gives CASSGQASNYGYTF.

The chain employs TRBV2 and TRBJ2-7; 7 nucleotides agree with TRBD2. CDR1 is SNHLY and CDR2 is FYNNEI in the germline V gene. The junction had 15 bases not matched to a gene; V was cut back by 6 bases and J by 7 bases. This CDR3 contains 15 residues. The CDR3 DNA follows: TGTGCCAGCAGACCTGGGGAGGGGATATTGCTTGAGCAGTACTTC. It encodes CASRPGEGILLEQYF.

The rearrangement uses TRBV5-1 and TRBJ1-2, with 9 nucleotides matching TRBD1. The CDR3 is 15 amino acids. The germline V gene has CDR1 SGHRS and CDR2 YFSETQ. Trimming removed 1 base from V and 8 bases from J; junction bases left unmatched: 9. The CDR3 DNA reads as TGCGCCAGCAGCTTGACCCCCGCCGGGACAGGGGGCTACACCTTC. This sequence encodes CASSLTPAGTGGYTF.

The gene calls are TRBV9 and TRBJ2-5; D gene ambiguous. CDR1 and CDR2 from the germline V gene are SGDLS and YYNGEE. CDR3 length: 13 residues. Trimming took off 0 bases at V and 5 bases at J, with 8 bases between the two ends. The CDR3 bases are TGTGCCAGCAGCGTAGATTCCGGTGAGACCCAGTACTTC. Translating gives CASSVDSGETQYF.

As regards this clone: Other DNA sequences of this sample code for an identical CDR3. The chain employs TRBV20-1 and TRBJ1-2, with unresolved D. Trimming took 6 bases from V and 3 from J, leaving 8 bases between them. The CDR3 sequence is 11 residues long. Germline V gene lookup returns CDR1 DFQATT and CDR2 SNEGSKA (reference sequence). For the CDR3, the DNA is TGCAGTGCGGAGGGTGACTATGGCTACACCTTC. This gives the protein CSAEGDYGYTF.

The genes are TRBV7-3 and TRBJ1-2, with 7 bases identical to TRBD1. V lost 6 bases, J lost 4 bases, and 8 bases stayed unmatched. Germline loops: CDR1 SGHTA, CDR2 FQGTGA. CDR3 length: 14 amino acids. Written as DNA, the CDR3 is TGTGCCAGCAGTAAGGACAGGCAACCCTATGGCTACACCTTC. It translates to CASSKDRQPYGYTF.

Remarks on this clone: The sample contains more than one DNA sequence encoding this CDR3. The CDR3 nucleotides read TGCAGCGTTGACGGACTAGCGGGAGGCTACAATGAGCAGTTCTTC. Its protein product is CSVDGLAGGYNEQFF. The chain employs TRBV29-1 and TRBJ2-1, with 14 bases identical to TRBD2. This CDR3 has 15 residues. V was pared by 3 bases and J by 3 bases, with 1 base of the junction left unmatched. The V gene's germline CDR1 is SQVTM and CDR2 ANQGSEA.

This chain links TRBV6-4 with TRBJ1-2, with 7 positions matching TRBD1. The V segment lost 6 bases and the J segment 1 base; nucleotides outside the gene matches: 8. The germline CDR1 and CDR2 sequences are MRHNA and SNTAGT. The CDR3 is 15 residues long. The CDR3 DNA is TGTGCCAGCAGCCGGGACAGCACACTTAACTATGGCTACACCTTC. It yields the protein CASSRDSTLNYGYTF.

The chain employs TRBV11-3 and TRBJ2-1, with 13 bases fitting TRBD2. This CDR3 is 17 amino acids long. V lost 0 bases, J lost 7 bases, and 6 bases stayed unmatched. Germline lookup yields CDR1 SGHNT and CDR2 YENEEA. This chain's CDR3 is CASSLELAGGPLNEQFF. In DNA form, the CDR3 reads TGTGCCAGCAGCTTAGAACTAGCGGGAGGGCCCCTAAATGAGCAGTTCTTC. The full variable domain, with the rest looked up from reference TRBV11-3 and TRBJ2-1, is EAGVVQSPRYKIIEKKQPVAFWCNPISGHNTLYWYLQNLGQGPELLIRYENEEAVDDSQLPKDRFSAERLKGVDSTLKIQPAELGDSAVYLCASSLELAGGPLNEQFFGPGTRLTVL.

The genes are TRBV19 and TRBJ2-7, with D unclear. Germline V gene data show CDR1 as LNHDA and CDR2 as SQIVND (reference sequence). The CDR3 runs 12 residues. Trimming cost V 3 bases and J 3 bases, with 6 bases left between them. CDR3 bases: TGTGCCAGTAGTATTGTCGGCTACGAGCAGTACTTC. This encodes CASSIVGYEQYF. The variable domain in full, with the rest retrieved from reference TRBV19 and TRBJ2-7, is DGGITQSPKYLFRKEGQNVTLSCEQNLNHDAMYWYRQDPGQGLRLIYYSQIVNDFQKGDIAEGYSVSREKKESFPLTVTSAQKNPTAFYLCASSIVGYEQYFGPGTRLTVT.

This chain uses TRBV7-9 with TRBJ1-1; D uncertain. Germline V CDR1 and CDR2: SEHNR, FQNEAQ (reference sequence). The CDR3 is 14 amino acids. V was shortened by 4 bases and J by 4 bases, with 13 bases between the two germline ends. For the CDR3, the DNA is TGTGCCAGCAGCTCATGGGAGGGTTTCACTGAAGCTTTCTTT. This encodes CASSSWEGFTEAFF. Drawing the rest from reference TRBV7-9 and TRBJ1-1, the complete variable domain is DTGVSQNPRHKITKRGQNVTFRCDPISEHNRLYWYRQTLGQGPEFLTYFQNEAQLEKSRLLSDRFSAERPKGSFSTLEIQRTEQGDSAMYLCASSSWEGFTEAFFGQGTRLTVV.

In DNA, the CDR3 is TGTGCCAGCAGGAGAAAGGGGTGGCGTAATTCACCCCTCCACTTT. Protein: CASRRKGWRNSPLHF. This chain joins TRBV6-5 and TRBJ1-6, with D possibly matching TRBD1 (5 bases). This CDR3 comprises 15 residues. Trimming took 6 bases from V and 6 from J, leaving 15 bases between them. Germline V gene data show CDR1 as MNHEY and CDR2 as SVGAGI.

This clone was found a few times. The chain recombines TRBV25-1 with TRBJ2-7; no clear D. The CDR3 spans 11 residues. CDR1 MGHDK and CDR2 SYGVNS come from the germline V gene. The V gene lost 6 bases and the J gene lost 6 bases, with 9 bases spanning the gap. CDR3 DNA sequence: TGTGCCAGCAGCCCCTTCCCCGAGCAGTACTTC. It codes for CASSPFPEQYF.

The V and J genes are TRBV4-1 and TRBJ2-1, with TRBD2 matching over 8 bases. With V trimmed by 1 base and J by 5 bases, 7 bases remained unmatched. The CDR3 extends over 16 amino acids. Germline V gene sequence: CDR1 MGHRA, CDR2 YSYEKL. The CDR3 region has the DNA TGCGCCAGCAGCCAAGTAGGCCTAGCGGGCAACAATGAGCAGTTCTTC. This gives the protein CASSQVGLAGNNEQFF.

The chain uses TRBV4-3 and TRBJ2-1; D might be TRBD2 (5 bases). Trimming pared 0 bases from V and 4 bases from J, leaving 7 bases between. Germline CDR1 reads LGHNA; CDR2 reads YSLEER. The CDR3 loop spans 14 amino acids. The CDR3 sequence: CASSQEWRYNEQFF. CDR3 bases: TGCGCCAGCAGCCAAGAATGGAGGTACAATGAGCAGTTCTTC.

The chain recombines TRBV5-5 with TRBJ1-2, with D possibly matching TRBD1 (5 bases). The V gene lost 3 bases and the J gene lost 4 bases, with 10 bases spanning the gap. The length of the CDR3 is 13 residues. Germline CDR1 and CDR2: SGHKS and YYEKEE (reference sequence). The CDR3, as DNA: TGTGCCAGCAGCTCGAGACAGATCTATGGCTACACCTTC. Its translation is CASSSRQIYGYTF.

The V call is TRBV19, the J call TRBJ2-1; 8 bases agree with TRBD2. The CDR3 is 15 amino acids. Trimming removed 0 bases from V and 7 bases from J; junction bases left unmatched: 5. Germline V gives CDR1 LNHDA, CDR2 SQIVND (reference sequence). The CDR3 spells CASSIDFGGRNEQFF. The DNA for the CDR3 is TGTGCCAGTAGTATAGACTTCGGCGGGAGGAATGAGCAGTTCTTC.

V and J are TRBV5-1 and TRBJ2-5; 10 nucleotides agree with TRBD2. The trim removed 4 bases at V and 4 bases at J, leaving 7 bases unmatched. Germline assignment: CDR1 SGHRS and CDR2 YFSETQ. This CDR3 is built from 15 residues. CDR3: CASSPTGTSAETQYF. CDR3 bases: TGCGCCAGCAGCCCGACGGGGACTAGCGCAGAGACCCAGTACTTC.

The gene calls are TRBV9 and TRBJ2-5, with 9 bases identical to TRBD2. Germline CDR1 and CDR2: SGDLS and YYNGEE. This CDR3 comprises 16 residues. V shed 2 bases and J 1 base; nucleotides not matched to a gene: 6. CDR3 sequence: CASSVIPSGAQETQYF. The CDR3 DNA follows: TGTGCCAGCAGCGTGATCCCTAGCGGGGCCCAAGAGACCCAGTACTTC.

This chain connects TRBV5-1 to TRBJ2-7; unclear D gene. Germline V gene sequence: CDR1 SGHRS, CDR2 YFSETQ. V was clipped by 5 bases and J by 1 base, with 10 bases between them. The CDR3 totals 13 residues. CDR3 protein: CASRLQSSYEQYF. CDR3 nucleotides: TGCGCCAGCAGGTTACAGTCTTCCTACGAGCAGTACTTC.

This chain connects TRBV4-1 to TRBJ2-1, with 7 bases lining up with TRBD2. From germline, CDR1 is MGHRA and CDR2 YSYEKL. The CDR3 runs 15 residues. The V and J ends lost 4 bases and 5 bases, in that order; junction bases with no gene match: 8. The CDR3 DNA is TGCGCCAGCAGCCCCGCACCGGGACTAAACAATGAGCAGTTCTTC. This codes for CASSPAPGLNNEQFF.

The chain joins TRBV2 to TRBJ2-3; 8 bases map to TRBD1. Trimming took 9 bases from V and 6 from J; bases not matched to a gene: 14. Per germline, CDR1 SNHLY and CDR2 FYNNEI. The length of the CDR3 is 15 residues. Written as DNA, the CDR3 is TGTGCCAGTCTGGACAGGGCCATTCTAAGCGATACGCAGTATTTT. Residues: CASLDRAILSDTQYF.

The gene calls are TRBV5-1 and TRBJ2-1, with TRBD2 matching 7 bases. CDR1 SGHRS and CDR2 YFSETQ come from the germline V gene. This CDR3 region has 16 residues. Germline trimming cut 4 bases from V and 5 bases from J; bases unmatched to any gene: 12. As DNA, the CDR3 is TGCGCCAGCAGCCCCCCCCTGAGCGGGATAGACAATGAGCAGTTCTTC. Protein product: CASSPPLSGIDNEQFF.

This clone showed up just once. At one end, the junction sequence differs from germline, possibly due to a read error. The chain is built from TRBV7-9 and TRBJ2-7; 8 bases map to TRBD1. This CDR3 is 16 amino acids long. Germline V lookup: CDR1 SEHNR, CDR2 FQNEAQ (reference sequence). CDR3 DNA sequence: TGTTCCAGCAGCTTAGGGATCGGGACAGGCCCCTACGAGCAGTACTTC. Its translation: CSSSLGIGTGPYEQYF.

A single count supports this clone. The rearrangement joins TRBV5-4 to TRBJ2-5; possible D gene TRBD2, 7 bases. CDR1 and CDR2 (germline): SGHNT, YYREEE (reference sequence). CDR3 length equals 14 residues. V was trimmed by 4 bases and J by 5 bases, leaving 15 bases between them. For the CDR3, the DNA is TGTGCCAGCAGCGTCCCGGGGGGCGGGGAGACCCAGTACTTC. Its translation: CASSVPGGGETQYF.

This rearrangement joins TRBV27 to TRBJ2-7; 8 nucleotides match TRBD1. Germline V gene lookup returns CDR1 MNHEY and CDR2 SMNVEV (reference sequence). The junction had 4 bases not matched to a gene; V was cut back by 0 bases and J by 6 bases. CDR3 size: 14 residues. The CDR3 loop reads CASSLSRTGTEQYF. CDR3 bases: TGTGCCAGCAGTTTATCGCGGACAGGGACCGAGCAGTACTTC.

This chain uses TRBV5-4 with TRBJ1-2; TRBD1 agrees at 7 bases. The CDR3 length is 14 residues. V was clipped by 7 bases and J by 8 bases; unmatched bases: 14. Germline V CDR1 and CDR2: SGHNT, YYREEE (reference sequence). This CDR3 is CASSRGGLGGGYTF. The DNA for the CDR3 is TGTGCCAGCTCACGTGGGGGGCTAGGGGGCGGCTACACCTTC.

In this sample, this clone turned up once. The rearrangement joins TRBV7-9 to TRBJ1-2; the match to TRBD1 covers 8 bases. The CDR3 runs 14 residues. Per germline, CDR1 SEHNR and CDR2 FQNEAQ (reference sequence). Trimming took 7 bases from V and 7 from J; bases not matched to a gene: 11. CDR3 region: CASTPPLTGGGYTF. In nucleotides, the CDR3 is TGTGCCAGCACCCCTCCCCTTACAGGGGGTGGCTACACCTTC.

Of note for this clone: Other DNA sequences in the same sample also yield this CDR3. The rearrangement joins TRBV9 to TRBJ1-1, with 9 bases matching TRBD1. CDR3 length equals 15 residues. The V and J ends lost 1 base and 5 bases, in that order; junction bases with no gene match: 6. Germline-derived CDR1 and CDR2 are SGDLS and YYNGEE. CDR3 sequence: CASSVNDGQGTEAFF. The CDR3 nucleotides are TGTGCCAGCAGCGTAAACGATGGACAGGGGACTGAAGCTTTCTTT. Supplemented by reference TRBV9 and TRBJ1-1, the full variable domain reads DSGVTQTPKHLITATGQRVTLRCSPRSGDLSVYWYQQSLDQGLQFLIQYYNGEERAKGNILERFSAQQFPDLHSELNLSSLELGDSALYFCASSVNDGQGTEAFFGQGTRLTVV.

This chain links TRBV28 with TRBJ2-5; weak D call: TRBD2 (6 bases). This CDR3 has 15 residues. V was clipped by 7 bases and J by 4 bases, with 19 bases between them. Germline CDR1 reads MDHEN; CDR2 reads SYDVKM. DNA for the CDR3: TGTGCCAGCATTCCCCGGGCACTGGGAGGAGAGACCCAGTACTTC. This translates into CASIPRALGGETQYF.